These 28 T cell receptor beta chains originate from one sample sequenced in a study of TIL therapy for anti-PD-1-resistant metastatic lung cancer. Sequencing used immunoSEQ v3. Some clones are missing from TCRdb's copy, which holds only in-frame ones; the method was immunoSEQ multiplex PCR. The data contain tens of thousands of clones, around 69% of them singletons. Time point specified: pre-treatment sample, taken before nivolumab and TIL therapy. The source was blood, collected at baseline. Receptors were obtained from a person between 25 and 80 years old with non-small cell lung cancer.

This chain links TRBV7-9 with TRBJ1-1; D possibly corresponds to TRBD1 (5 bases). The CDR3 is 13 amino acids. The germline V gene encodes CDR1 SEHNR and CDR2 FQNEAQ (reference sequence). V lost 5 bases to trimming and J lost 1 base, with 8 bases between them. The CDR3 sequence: CASSVDRNTEAFF. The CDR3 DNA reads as TGTGCCAGCAGCGTTGACAGGAACACTGAAGCTTTCTTT.

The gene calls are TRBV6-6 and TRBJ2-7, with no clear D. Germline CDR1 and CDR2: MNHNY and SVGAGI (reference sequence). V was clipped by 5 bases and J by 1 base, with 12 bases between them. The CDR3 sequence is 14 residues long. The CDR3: CASSRSTVSYEQYF. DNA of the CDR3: TGTGCCAGCAGTCGATCGACCGTTTCCTACGAGCAGTACTTC.

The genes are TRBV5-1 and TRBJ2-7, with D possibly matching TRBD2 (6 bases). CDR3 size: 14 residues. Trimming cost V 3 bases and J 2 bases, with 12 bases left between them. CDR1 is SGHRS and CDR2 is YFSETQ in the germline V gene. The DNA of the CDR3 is TGCGCCAGCAGCTCGATCGGGAGAGCCTACGAGCAGTACTTC. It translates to CASSSIGRAYEQYF.

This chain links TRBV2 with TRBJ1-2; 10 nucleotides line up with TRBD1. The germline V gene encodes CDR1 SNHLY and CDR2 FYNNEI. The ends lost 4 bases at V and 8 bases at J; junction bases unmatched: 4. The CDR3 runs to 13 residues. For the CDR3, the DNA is TGTGCCAGCAGTGGAGGGACAGGGGAAGGCTACACCTTC. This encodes CASSGGTGEGYTF. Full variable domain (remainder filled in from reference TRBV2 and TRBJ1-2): EPEVTQTPSHQVTQMGQEVILRCVPISNHLYFYWYRQILGQKVEFLVSFYNNEISEKSEIFDDQFSVERPDGSNFTLKIRSTKLEDSAMYFCASSGGTGEGYTFGSGTRLTVV.

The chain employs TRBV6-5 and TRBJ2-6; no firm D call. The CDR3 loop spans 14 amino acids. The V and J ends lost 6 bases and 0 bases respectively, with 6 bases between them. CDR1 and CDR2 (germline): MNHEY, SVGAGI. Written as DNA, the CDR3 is TGTGCCAGCAGATCCAACTCTGGGGCCAACGTCCTGACTTTC. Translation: CASRSNSGANVLTF.

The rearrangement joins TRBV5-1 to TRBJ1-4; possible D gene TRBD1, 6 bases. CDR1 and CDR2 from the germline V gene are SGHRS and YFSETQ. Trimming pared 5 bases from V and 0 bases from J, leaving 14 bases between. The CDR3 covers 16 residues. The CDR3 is CASSFGQPPTNEKLFF. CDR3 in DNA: TGCGCCAGCAGTTTCGGACAGCCTCCAACTAATGAAAAACTGTTTTTT.

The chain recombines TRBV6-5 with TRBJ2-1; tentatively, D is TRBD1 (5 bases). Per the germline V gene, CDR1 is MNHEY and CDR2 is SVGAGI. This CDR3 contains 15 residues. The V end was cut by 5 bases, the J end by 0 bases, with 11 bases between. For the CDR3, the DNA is TGTGCCAGCAGTCGGAAGGGGAACTCCTACAATGAGCAGTTCTTC. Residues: CASSRKGNSYNEQFF.

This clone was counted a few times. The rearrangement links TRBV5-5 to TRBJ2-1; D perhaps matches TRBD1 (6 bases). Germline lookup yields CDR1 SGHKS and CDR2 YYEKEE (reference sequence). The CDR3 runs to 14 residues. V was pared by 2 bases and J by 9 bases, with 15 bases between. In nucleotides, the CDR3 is TGTGCCAGCAGCTTTCAGGTACTGGGGGCTGAGCAGTTCTTC. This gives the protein CASSFQVLGAEQFF.

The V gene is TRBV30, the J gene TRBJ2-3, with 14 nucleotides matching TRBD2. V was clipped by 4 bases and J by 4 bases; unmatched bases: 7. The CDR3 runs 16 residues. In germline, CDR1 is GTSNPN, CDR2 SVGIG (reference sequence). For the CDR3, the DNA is TGTGCCTGGACACAGGGACTAGCGGGAGTAGCAGATACGCAGTATTTT. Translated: CAWTQGLAGVADTQYF.

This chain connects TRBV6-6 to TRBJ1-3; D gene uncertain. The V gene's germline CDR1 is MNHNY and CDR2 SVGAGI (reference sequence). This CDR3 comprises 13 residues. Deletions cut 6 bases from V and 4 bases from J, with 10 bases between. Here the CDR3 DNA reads TGTGCCAGCAGCCCATACGGGGGAAACACCATATATTTT. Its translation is CASSPYGGNTIYF.

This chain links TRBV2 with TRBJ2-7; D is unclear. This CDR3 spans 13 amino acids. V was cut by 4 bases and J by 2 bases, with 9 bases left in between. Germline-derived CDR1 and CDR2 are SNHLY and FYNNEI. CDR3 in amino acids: CASSGGYTYEQYF. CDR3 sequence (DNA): TGTGCCAGCAGTGGGGGATATACCTACGAGCAGTACTTC.

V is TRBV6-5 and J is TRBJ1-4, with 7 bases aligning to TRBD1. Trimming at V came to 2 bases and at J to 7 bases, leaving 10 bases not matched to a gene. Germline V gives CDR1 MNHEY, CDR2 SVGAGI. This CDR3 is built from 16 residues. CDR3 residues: CASSYRQGGVGEKLFF. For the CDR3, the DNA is TGTGCCAGCAGTTACAGACAGGGAGGAGTCGGTGAAAAACTGTTTTTT.

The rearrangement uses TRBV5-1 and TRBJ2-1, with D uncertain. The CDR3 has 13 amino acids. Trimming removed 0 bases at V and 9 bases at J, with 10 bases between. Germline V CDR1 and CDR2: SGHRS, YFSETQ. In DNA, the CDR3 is TGCGCCAGCAGCTTGGTCCCTAGTAGTGAGCAGTTCTTC. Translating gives CASSLVPSSEQFF. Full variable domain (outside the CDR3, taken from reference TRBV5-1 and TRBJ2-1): KAGVTQTPRYLIKTRGQQVTLSCSPISGHRSVSWYQQTPGQGLQFLFEYFSETQRNKGNFPGRFSGRQFSNSRSEMNVSTLELGDSALYLCASSLVPSSEQFFGPGTRLTVL.

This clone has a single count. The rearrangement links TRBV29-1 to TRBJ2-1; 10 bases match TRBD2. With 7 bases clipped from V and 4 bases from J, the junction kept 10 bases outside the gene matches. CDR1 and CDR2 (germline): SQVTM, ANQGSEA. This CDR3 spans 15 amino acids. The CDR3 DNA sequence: TGCAGCGGTGAGGGGAAGCGGGGGGGTTACAATGAGCAGTTCTTC. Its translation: CSGEGKRGGYNEQFF.

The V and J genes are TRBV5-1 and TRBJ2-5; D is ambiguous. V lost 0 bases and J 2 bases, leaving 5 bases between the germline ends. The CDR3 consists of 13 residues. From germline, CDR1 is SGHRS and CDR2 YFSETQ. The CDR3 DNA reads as TGCGCCAGCAGCTTGGAACTACAAGAGACCCAGTACTTC. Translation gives CASSLELQETQYF.

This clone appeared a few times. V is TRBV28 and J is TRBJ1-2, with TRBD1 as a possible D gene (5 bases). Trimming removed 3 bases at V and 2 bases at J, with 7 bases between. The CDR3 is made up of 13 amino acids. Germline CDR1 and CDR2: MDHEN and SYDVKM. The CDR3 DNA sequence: TGTGCCAGCAGTTTGGGGACGAACTATGGCTACACCTTC. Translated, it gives CASSLGTNYGYTF.

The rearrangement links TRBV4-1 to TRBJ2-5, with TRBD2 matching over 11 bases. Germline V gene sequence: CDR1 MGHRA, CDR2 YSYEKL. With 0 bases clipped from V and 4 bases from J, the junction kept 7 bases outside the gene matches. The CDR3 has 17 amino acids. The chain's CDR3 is CASSQEGLAGGRETQYF. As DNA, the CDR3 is TGCGCCAGCAGCCAAGAAGGCCTAGCGGGAGGTCGAGAGACCCAGTACTTC.

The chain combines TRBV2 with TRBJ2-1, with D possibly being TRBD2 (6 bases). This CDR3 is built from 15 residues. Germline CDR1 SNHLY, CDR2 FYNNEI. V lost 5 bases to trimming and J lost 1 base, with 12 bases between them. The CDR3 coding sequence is TGTGCCAGCAGTCCCCACGGAGGGTCCTACAATGAGCAGTTCTTC. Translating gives CASSPHGGSYNEQFF.

CDR3: CASSQVIGGYYGYTF. As DNA, the CDR3 is TGCGCCAGCAGCCAAGTCATAGGCGGCTACTATGGCTACACCTTC. This chain uses TRBV4-1 with TRBJ1-2; D is unresolved. V lost 1 base to trimming and J lost 3 bases, with 12 bases between them. The CDR3 has 15 amino acids. Germline CDR1 and CDR2: MGHRA and YSYEKL.

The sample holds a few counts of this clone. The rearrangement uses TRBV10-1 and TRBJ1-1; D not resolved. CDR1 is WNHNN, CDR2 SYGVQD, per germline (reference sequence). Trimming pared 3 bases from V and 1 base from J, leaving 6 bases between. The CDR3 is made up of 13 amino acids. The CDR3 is CASSDQANTEAFF. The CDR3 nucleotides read TGCGCCAGCAGTGACCAGGCGAACACTGAAGCTTTCTTT.

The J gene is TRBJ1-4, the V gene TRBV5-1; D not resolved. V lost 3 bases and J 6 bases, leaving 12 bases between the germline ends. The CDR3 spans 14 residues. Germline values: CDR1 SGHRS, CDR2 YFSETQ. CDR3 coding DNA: TGCGCCAGCAGCTCCCCCGACGGGGATGAAAAACTGTTTTTT. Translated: CASSSPDGDEKLFF.

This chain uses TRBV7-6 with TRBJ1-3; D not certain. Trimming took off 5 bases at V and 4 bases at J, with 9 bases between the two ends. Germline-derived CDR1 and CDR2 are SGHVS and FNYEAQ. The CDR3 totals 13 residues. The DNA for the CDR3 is TGTGCCAGCAGCCCTATTCGAGGAAACACCATATATTTT. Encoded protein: CASSPIRGNTIYF.

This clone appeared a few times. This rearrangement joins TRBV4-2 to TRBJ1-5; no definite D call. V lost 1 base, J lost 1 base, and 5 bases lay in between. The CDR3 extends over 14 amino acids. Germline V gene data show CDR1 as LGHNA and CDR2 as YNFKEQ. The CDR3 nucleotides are TGTGCCAGCAGCCAAGTAGACAGCAATCAGCCCCAGCATTTT. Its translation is CASSQVDSNQPQHF.

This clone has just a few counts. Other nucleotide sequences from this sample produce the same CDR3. The CDR3 DNA reads TGTGCCAGCAGCTTGGCGGGGGGTGGTGAGACCCAGTACTTC. This translates into CASSLAGGGETQYF. The rearrangement joins TRBV5-4 to TRBJ2-5, with 7 positions matching TRBD2. The germline V gene encodes CDR1 SGHNT and CDR2 YYREEE (reference sequence). CDR3 size: 14 residues. The V segment lost 0 bases and the J segment 5 bases; nucleotides outside the gene matches: 4.

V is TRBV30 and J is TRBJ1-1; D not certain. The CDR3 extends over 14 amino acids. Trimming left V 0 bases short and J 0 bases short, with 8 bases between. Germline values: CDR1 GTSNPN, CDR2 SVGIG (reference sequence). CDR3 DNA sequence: TGTGCCTGGAGTGTATCAACAGTGAACACTGAAGCTTTCTTT. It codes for CAWSVSTVNTEAFF.

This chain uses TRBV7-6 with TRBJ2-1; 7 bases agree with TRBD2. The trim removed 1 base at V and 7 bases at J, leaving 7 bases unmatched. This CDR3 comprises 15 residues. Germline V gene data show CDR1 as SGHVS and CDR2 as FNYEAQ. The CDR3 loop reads CASSLGGGSRNEQFF. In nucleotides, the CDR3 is TGTGCCAGCAGCTTAGGTGGCGGGAGTAGAAATGAGCAGTTCTTC.

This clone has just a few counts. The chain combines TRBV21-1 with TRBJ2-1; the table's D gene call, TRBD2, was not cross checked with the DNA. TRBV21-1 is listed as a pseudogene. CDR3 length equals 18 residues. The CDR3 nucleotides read TGTGCCAGCAGCCCGGGACTAGCGGCCCTCAGCTCCTACAATGAGCAGTTCTTC. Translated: CASSPGLAALSSYNEQFF.

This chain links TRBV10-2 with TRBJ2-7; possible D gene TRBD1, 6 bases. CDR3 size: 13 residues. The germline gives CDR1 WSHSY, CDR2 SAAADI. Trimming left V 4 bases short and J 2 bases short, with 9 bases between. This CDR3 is CASSATGTYEQYF. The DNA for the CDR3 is TGCGCCAGCAGTGCGACAGGTACCTACGAGCAGTACTTC.